These 29 T cell receptor beta chains share one sample of origin, sequenced in a study of tumor-infiltrating lymphocytes in primary liver carcinoma. TCR beta cDNA was reverse-transcribed from roughly 0.45 ug of total RNA. The reaction used a constant-region primer and ProtoScript II reverse transcriptase. It was through three nested multiplex PCR rounds of slightly modified ARM-PCR that TCR beta libraries arose. Use of TRBV1-TRBV30 forward primers with a C-beta reverse primer characterized the first two PCR rounds, which lasted nine to eleven cycles each. TCRdb reprocessed the multiplex PCR reads via MiXCR and lists one record per CDR3 protein. The sample yields about 180,000 distinct CDR3 sequences, less than 65% seen once. Germline DNA was extracted too, while blood RNA derived from unsorted whole blood. The sequencing input was peripheral blood. Receptors were obtained from a man in his forties with primary liver carcinoma and hepatitis B virus infection.

This clonotype was counted a single time. This may stem from a read error, because a much larger clone lies one nucleotide away. V is TRBV11-1 and J is TRBJ2-3; D may be TRBD2 (6 bases). Trimming took 1 base from V and 3 from J, leaving 17 bases between them. Per germline, CDR1 SGHAT and CDR2 FQDESV (reference sequence). The CDR3 totals 17 residues. This CDR3 reads CASSLGNLAPVTDTQYF. The CDR3 coding sequence is TGTGCCAGCAGCTTAGGCAATCTAGCGCCCGTGACAGATACGCAGTATTTT.

Remarks on this clonotype: A much larger clone lies one base from this, so it may be a read error. The chain joins TRBV29-1 to TRBJ2-1, with D perhaps matching TRBD1 (5 bases). This CDR3 has 14 residues. Germline V gives CDR1 SQVTM, CDR2 ANQGSEA. The DNA of the CDR3 is TGCAGCTCCCGTGGGGCACTGGAATACAATGAGCAGATCTTC. Amino acid sequence: CSSRGALEYNEQIF.

The sample holds a few counts of this clonotype. The chain combines TRBV11-2 with TRBJ2-1, with D unresolved. The V gene's germline CDR1 is SGHAT and CDR2 FQNNGV. The CDR3 loop spans 15 amino acids. The germline V and J ends were trimmed by 0 bases and 0 bases, with 6 bases remaining between them. This CDR3 is CASSLDGSSYNEQFF. CDR3 nucleotides: TGTGCCAGCAGCTTAGATGGAAGCTCCTACAATGAGCAGTTCTTC.

The V and J genes are TRBV12-3 or TRBV12-4 and TRBJ2-3, with D possibly called TRBD1 or TRBD2 (5 bases each). V was trimmed by 7 bases and J by 0 bases, leaving 11 bases between them. This CDR3 has 14 amino acids. The CDR3, as DNA: TGTGCCAGCAAACCGGGACCAAGCACAGATACGCAGTATTTT. Translating it yields CASKPGPSTDTQYF.

This clonotype appeared once. At one end, the junction sequence differs from germline, possibly due to a read error. This sequence joins TRBV11-2 and TRBJ2-7; 8 bases line up with TRBD1. The CDR3 is made up of 15 amino acids. Germline V CDR1 and CDR2: SGHAT, FQNNGV. This CDR3 reads CGSSYRTGRSAEQYF. In DNA form, the CDR3 reads TGTGGCAGCAGCTACCGGACAGGGAGGAGTGCAGAGCAGTACTTC.

In this sample, this clonotype turned up many times. The V gene is TRBV11-2, the J gene TRBJ1-1, with a tentative D call TRBD1 (5 bases). This CDR3 is built from 14 residues. CDR1 and CDR2 (germline): SGHAT, FQNNGV. The V end lost 3 bases, the J end lost 5 bases, and 13 bases lay between the germline ends. CDR3 sequence (DNA): TGTGCCAGCAGCTTGGCCGGGGGGGGGACTGAAGCTTTCTTT. Residues: CASSLAGGGTEAFF.

Details on this clonotype: Given a much more abundant clone one base away, this may be a read error. The CDR3: CSVGVKEQFF. The CDR3, as DNA: TGCAGCGTTGGGGTCAAAGAGCAGTTCTTC. The rearrangement links TRBV29-1 to TRBJ2-1; D not resolved. CDR1 and CDR2 (germline): SQVTM, ANQGSEA. The germline V and J ends were trimmed by 4 bases and 10 bases, with 8 bases remaining between them. The CDR3 has 10 amino acids.

Ten or more counts support this clonotype. This chain joins TRBV29-1 and TRBJ2-3; TRBD2 might be the D (6 bases). This CDR3 is 12 amino acids long. V dropped 7 bases and J dropped 6 bases, with 14 bases sitting between them. From germline, CDR1 is SQVTM and CDR2 ANQGSEA. This chain's CDR3 is CSAAGLGDTQYF. As DNA, the CDR3 is TGCAGCGCCGCGGGGTTAGGGGATACGCAGTATTTT.

Regarding this clonotype: This may stem from a read error, because a much larger clone lies one nucleotide away. The chain has TRBV29-1 and TRBJ2-1; the D is unclear. Germline loops: CDR1 SQVTM, CDR2 ANQGSEA. The CDR3 runs to 11 residues. The CDR3 here is CSADGYYEQFF. The CDR3 nucleotides read TGCAGCGCGGACGGCTACTATGAGCAGTTCTTC.

Comments on this clonotype: A much larger clonotype is one base distant, so this may be a read error. This CDR3 is CARSKGLAGGGETQYF. Written as DNA, the CDR3 is TGTGCCCGCAGCAAGGGACTAGCGGGAGGGGGAGAGACCCAGTACTTC. The gene calls are TRBV11-2 and TRBJ2-5; 16 positions match TRBD2. Germline lookup yields CDR1 SGHAT and CDR2 FQNNGV. The CDR3 loop spans 16 amino acids.

A note on this clonotype: This sequence may be a read error, since a much larger clone differs from it by one base. The chain joins TRBV4-1 to TRBJ2-1; a possible D gene is TRBD1 (8 bases). This CDR3 has 14 residues. The V gene's germline CDR1 is MGHRA and CDR2 YSYEKL. CDR3 nucleotides: TGCACCAGCAGCCAATCAACAGGGGGGGGTGAGCAGTTCTTC. Amino acid sequence: CTSSQSTGGGEQFF.

The V gene is TRBV29-1, the J gene TRBJ2-6, with TRBD1 matching 9 bases. Looked up from germline, CDR1 is SQVTM and CDR2 is ANQGSEA. CDR3 length: 17 amino acids. The J segment lost 1 base and the V segment lost 7 bases, leaving 11 bases of the junction unmatched. CDR3 residues: CSALGGQGISGANVLTF. The DNA for the CDR3 is TGCAGCGCCTTAGGGGGACAGGGAATATCTGGGGCCAACGTCCTGACTTTC.

As for this clonotype: Without the conserved terminal phenylalanine or tryptophan, this CDR3 likely stems from a read error. It is unclear where the CDR3 begins or ends on the DNA, so no DNA is shown, and the CDR3 is as TCRdb lists it. This chain connects TRBV5-5 to TRBJ2-7; TRBD1, the table's D call, was not compared with the DNA. The germline V gene encodes CDR1 SGHKS and CDR2 YYEKEE (reference sequence). With termini counted, the CDR3 has 15 amino acids. The CDR3 reads CASSYPTGASYEQYL.

Regarding this clonotype: The junction departs from the called germline gene at one end, perhaps through a read error. J is TRBJ2-1 and V is TRBV6-2 or TRBV6-3; possible D gene TRBD1, 6 bases. Germline loops: CDR1 MNHEY, CDR2 SVGEGT. CDR3 length: 13 amino acids. The CDR3 reads CATEWGPYSEQFF. In nucleotides, the CDR3 is TGTGCCACTGAGTGGGGGCCCTACAGTGAGCAGTTCTTC.

Turning to this clonotype: One end of the junction does not line up with germline, which may come from a read error. The chain joins TRBV11-2 to TRBJ2-5, with 11 bases lining up with TRBD1. Looked up from germline, CDR1 is SGHAT and CDR2 is FQNNGV. There are 19 residues in the CDR3. The CDR3, as DNA: TGTGCCAGCAGCTCCTATCCCCAAACCGGGACAGGGGGAGTGGAGATCCAGTACTTC. Translating it yields CASSSYPQTGTGGVEIQYF.

V is TRBV12-3 or TRBV12-4 and J is TRBJ1-2; TRBD1 agrees at 9 bases. The CDR3 length is 14 residues. The V and J ends lost 6 bases and 5 bases, in that order; junction bases with no gene match: 7. CDR3 bases: TGTGCCAGCAGCCGGGGACAGGGCTTGTATGGCTACACCTTC. This codes for CASSRGQGLYGYTF.

This clonotype showed up just once. The chain links TRBV5-4 to TRBJ2-7; TRBD1 or TRBD2 may be the D gene (5 bases each). The V and J ends lost 5 bases and 1 base respectively, with 16 bases between them. The CDR3 has 15 residues. From germline, CDR1 is SGHNT and CDR2 YYREEE (reference sequence). For the CDR3, the DNA is TGTGCCAGCAGTCCCCTAGGGACGGATTCCTACGAGCAGTACTTC. Its protein product is CASSPLGTDSYEQYF.

In regard to this clonotype: A clone one base away is much larger, so this may be a read error. The chain joins TRBV11-2 to TRBJ2-1; D gene ambiguous. From germline, CDR1 is SGHAT and CDR2 FQNNGV. The germline V and J ends were trimmed by 6 bases and 9 bases, with 12 bases remaining between them. The length of the CDR3 is 12 residues. CDR3 sequence: CASSSLAVEQFF. The CDR3 DNA follows: TGTGCCAGCAGTTCTTTGGCAGTTGAGCAGTTCTTC.

As to this clonotype: Compared with germline, one end of the junction differs, possibly owing to a read error. V usage is TRBV11-3 and J usage is TRBJ2-2; tentative D call: TRBD2 (6 bases). Germline CDR1 is SGHNT and CDR2 is YENEEA. This CDR3 is built from 15 residues. DNA for the CDR3: TGTGCCAGCAGCCCCGTGACCGGGTTGGCCGGGGGGCTGTTTTTT. Translation gives CASSPVTGLAGGLFF.

The J gene is TRBJ2-5, the V gene TRBV12-3 or TRBV12-4; D remains unclear. V lost 7 bases and J 2 bases, leaving 8 bases between the germline ends. The CDR3 has 12 amino acids. CDR3 region: CASKTRQETQYF. In nucleotides, the CDR3 is TGTGCCAGCAAGACTCGACAAGAGACCCAGTACTTC.

With regard to this clonotype: The junction differs from germline at one of its ends, possibly a read error. This sequence joins TRBV11-2 and TRBJ2-5; either TRBD1 or TRBD2 may supply D (5 bases each). The CDR3 sequence is 14 residues long. Germline lookup yields CDR1 SGHAT and CDR2 FQNNGV. The CDR3, as DNA: TGTGTCAGCAGCTCAGCGAGGGGCCAAGAGACCCAGTACTTC. It encodes CVSSSARGQETQYF.

The J gene is TRBJ2-3, the V gene TRBV7-9, with 12 nucleotides matching TRBD2. Germline CDR1 and CDR2: SEHNR and FQNEAQ (reference sequence). This CDR3 has 16 residues. Trimming cost V 5 bases and J 2 bases; bases outside gene matches: 5. CDR3 protein: CASSAGLAGNTDTQYF. CDR3 sequence (DNA): TGTGCCAGCAGCGCAGGACTAGCGGGAAACACAGATACGCAGTATTTT.

The V call is TRBV28, the J call TRBJ2-3; D is unresolved. Germline V gene lookup returns CDR1 MDHEN and CDR2 SYDVKM. Deletions cut 1 base from V and 3 bases from J, with 5 bases between. CDR3 length: 13 amino acids. The DNA of the CDR3 is TGTGCCAGCAGTTTATTTGGGACAGATACGCAGTATTTT. Translated: CASSLFGTDTQYF. The entire variable domain, with the rest obtained from reference TRBV28 and TRBJ2-3, is as follows: DVKVTQSSRYLVKRTGEKVFLECVQDMDHENMFWYRQDPGLGLRLIYFSYDVKMKEKGDIPEGYSVSREKKERFSLILESASTNQTSMYLCASSLFGTDTQYFGPGTRLTVL.

This clonotype has ten or more counts. The chain joins TRBV29-1 to TRBJ1-2; D remains ambiguous. The CDR3 length is 10 residues. V was pared by 0 bases and J by 14 bases, with 10 bases between. In germline, CDR1 is SQVTM, CDR2 ANQGSEA. The CDR3 region has the DNA TGCAGCGTTGAAGATGCCAGAGGGACCTTC. Amino acids: CSVEDARGTF. The full variable domain, its missing parts supplied by reference TRBV29-1 and TRBJ1-2, is SAVISQKPSRDICQRGTSLTIQCQVDSQVTMMFWYRQQPGQSLTLIATANQGSEATYESGFVIDKFPISRPNLTFSTLTVSNMSPEDSSIYLCSVEDARGTFGSGTRLTVV.

This clonotype has a count of ten or more. This rearrangement joins TRBV11-2 to TRBJ2-3; TRBD2 agrees at 11 bases. The CDR3 length is 15 residues. The V gene end was trimmed by 3 bases and the J gene end by 3 bases; junction bases not matched to a gene: 2. The germline V gene encodes CDR1 SGHAT and CDR2 FQNNGV. The CDR3 DNA reads TGTGCCAGCAGCTTTAGCGGGAGGGAAACAGATACGCAGTATTTT. It encodes CASSFSGRETDTQYF.

The chain is built from TRBV6-6 and TRBJ2-1; D might be TRBD1 or TRBD2, each matching 5 bases. V gave up 11 bases and J gave up 8 bases, with 16 bases separating them. The CDR3 sequence is 12 residues long. Germline CDR1 reads MNHNY; CDR2 reads SVGAGI (reference sequence). The CDR3 loop reads CAGREGKDEQFF. The DNA for the CDR3 is TGTGCCGGAAGAGAGGGGAAAGATGAGCAGTTCTTC.

Concerning this clonotype itself: One base away lies a much larger clone, so this may be a sequencing read error. This chain connects TRBV12-3 or TRBV12-4 to TRBJ1-5; D perhaps matches TRBD1 (6 bases). The CDR3 consists of 13 residues. Trimming shortened V by 7 bases and J by 16 bases, and 23 bases separated the two germline ends. CDR3 nucleotides: TGTGCCAGCACCCGCTCTCCGGGACAACCACATCATTTT. Protein product: CASTRSPGQPHHF.

In regard to this clonotype: One junction end disagrees with the germline gene, perhaps due to a read error. The chain is built from TRBV11-2 and TRBJ2-7; D might be TRBD1 (5 bases). From germline, CDR1 is SGHAT and CDR2 FQNNGV. This CDR3 is 14 amino acids long. The DNA for the CDR3 is TGTGTCAGCAGCTTCTCCCAGGATCCAGGGGAGCAGTACTTC. Translated: CVSSFSQDPGEQYF.

Concerning this clonotype: Germline is not matched at one junction end, which may reflect a read error. The CDR3, as DNA: TGTGCCTGCAGTCAAAAAGTAGTGGCTAGCGCCGGGGAGCTGTTTTTT. Encoded protein: CACSQKVVASAGELFF. The chain joins TRBV5-6 to TRBJ2-2, with D perhaps matching TRBD2 (6 bases). This CDR3 has 16 amino acids. The V gene's germline CDR1 is SGHDT and CDR2 YYEEEE.